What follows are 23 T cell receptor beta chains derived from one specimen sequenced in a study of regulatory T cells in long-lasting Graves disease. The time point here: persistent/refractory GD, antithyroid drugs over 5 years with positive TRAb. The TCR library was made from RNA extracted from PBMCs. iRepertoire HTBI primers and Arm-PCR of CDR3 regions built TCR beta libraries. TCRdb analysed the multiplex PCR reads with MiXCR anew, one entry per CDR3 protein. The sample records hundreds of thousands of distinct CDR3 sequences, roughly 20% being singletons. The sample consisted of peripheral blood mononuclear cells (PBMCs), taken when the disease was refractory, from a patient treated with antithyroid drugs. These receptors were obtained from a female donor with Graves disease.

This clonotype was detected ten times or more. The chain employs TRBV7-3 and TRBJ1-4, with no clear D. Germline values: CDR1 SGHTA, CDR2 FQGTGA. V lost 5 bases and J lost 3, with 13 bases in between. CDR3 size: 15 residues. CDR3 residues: CASSLQWEPNEKLFF. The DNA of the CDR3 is TGTGCCAGCAGCCTACAGTGGGAGCCTAATGAAAAACTGTTTTTT.

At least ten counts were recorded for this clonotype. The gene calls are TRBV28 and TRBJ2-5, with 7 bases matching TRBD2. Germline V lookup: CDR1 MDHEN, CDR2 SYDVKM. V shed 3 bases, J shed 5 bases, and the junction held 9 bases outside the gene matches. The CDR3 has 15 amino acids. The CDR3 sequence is CASSFGTTVRETQYF. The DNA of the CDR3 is TGTGCCAGCAGTTTTGGGACTACCGTACGGGAGACCCAGTACTTC.

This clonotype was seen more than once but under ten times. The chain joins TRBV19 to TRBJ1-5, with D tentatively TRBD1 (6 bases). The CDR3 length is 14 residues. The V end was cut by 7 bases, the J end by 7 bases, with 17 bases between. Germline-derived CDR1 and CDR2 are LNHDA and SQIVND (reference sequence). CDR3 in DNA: TGTGCCAGTAATGAGGGGGGGGCACTACAGCCCCAGCATTTT. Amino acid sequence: CASNEGGALQPQHF.

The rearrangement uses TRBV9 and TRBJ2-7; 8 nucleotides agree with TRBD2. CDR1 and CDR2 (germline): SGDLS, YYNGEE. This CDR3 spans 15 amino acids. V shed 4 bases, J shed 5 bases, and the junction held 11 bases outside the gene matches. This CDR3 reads CASSPGGGRANEQYF. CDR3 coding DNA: TGTGCCAGCAGCCCGGGGGGGGGCAGGGCCAACGAGCAGTACTTC.

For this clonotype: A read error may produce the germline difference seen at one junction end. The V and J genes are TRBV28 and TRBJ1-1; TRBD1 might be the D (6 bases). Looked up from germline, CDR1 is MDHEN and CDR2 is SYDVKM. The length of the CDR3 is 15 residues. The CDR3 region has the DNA TGTGCCAGCAGAGGCAGGGACAAGTTGAACGCTGAAGCTTTCTTT. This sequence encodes CASRGRDKLNAEAFF.

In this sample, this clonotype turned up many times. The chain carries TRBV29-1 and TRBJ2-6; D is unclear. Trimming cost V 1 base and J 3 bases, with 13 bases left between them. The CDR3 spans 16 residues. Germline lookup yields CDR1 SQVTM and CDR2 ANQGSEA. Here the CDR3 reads CSVEVIASFGANVLTF. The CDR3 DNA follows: TGCAGCGTTGAAGTGATCGCGTCTTTTGGGGCCAACGTCCTGACTTTC.

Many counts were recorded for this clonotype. The CDR3 here is CASSPGGADTEAFF. CDR3 in DNA: TGTGCCAGCAGCCCGGGGGGAGCAGACACTGAAGCTTTCTTT. This rearrangement joins TRBV13 to TRBJ1-1; a possible D gene is TRBD1 (5 bases). CDR3 length equals 14 residues. The germline gives CDR1 PRHDT, CDR2 FYEKMQ (reference sequence). V dropped 5 bases and J dropped 3 bases, with 13 bases sitting between them.

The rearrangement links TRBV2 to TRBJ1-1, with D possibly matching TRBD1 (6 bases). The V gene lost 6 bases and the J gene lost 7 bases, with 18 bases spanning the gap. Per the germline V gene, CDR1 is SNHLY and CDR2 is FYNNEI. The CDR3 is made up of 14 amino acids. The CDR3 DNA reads TGTGCCAGCAGCCCCCCCTCGACAGGTGGTGAAGCTTTCTTT. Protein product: CASSPPSTGGEAFF.

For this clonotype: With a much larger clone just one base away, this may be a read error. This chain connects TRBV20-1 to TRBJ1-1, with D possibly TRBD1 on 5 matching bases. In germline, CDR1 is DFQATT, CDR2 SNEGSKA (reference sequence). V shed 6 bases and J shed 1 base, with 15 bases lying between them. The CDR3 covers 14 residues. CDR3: CSATFRARNTEAFF. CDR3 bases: TGCAGTGCGACATTCAGGGCAAGGAACACTGAAGCTTTCTTT.

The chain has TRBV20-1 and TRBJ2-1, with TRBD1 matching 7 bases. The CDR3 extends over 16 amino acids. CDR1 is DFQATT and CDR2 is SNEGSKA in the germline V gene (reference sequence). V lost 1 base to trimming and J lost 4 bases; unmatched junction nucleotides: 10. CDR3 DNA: TGCAGTGCTAGAGGGCTGGGGCAGGGGGAGTACAATGAGCAGTTCTTC. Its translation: CSARGLGQGEYNEQFF.

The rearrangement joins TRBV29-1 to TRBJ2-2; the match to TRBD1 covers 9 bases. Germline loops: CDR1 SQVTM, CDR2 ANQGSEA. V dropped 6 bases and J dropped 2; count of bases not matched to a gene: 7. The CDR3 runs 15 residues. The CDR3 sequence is CSVNHRGLNTGELFF. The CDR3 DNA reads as TGCAGCGTCAACCACAGGGGGCTCAACACCGGGGAGCTGTTTTTT.

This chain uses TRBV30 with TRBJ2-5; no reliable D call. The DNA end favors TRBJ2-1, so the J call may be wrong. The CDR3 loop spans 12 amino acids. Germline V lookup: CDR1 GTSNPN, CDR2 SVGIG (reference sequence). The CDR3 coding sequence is TGTGCCTGGAGTAGTGGTTACAATGAGCAGTTCTTC. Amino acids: CAWSSGYNEQFF.

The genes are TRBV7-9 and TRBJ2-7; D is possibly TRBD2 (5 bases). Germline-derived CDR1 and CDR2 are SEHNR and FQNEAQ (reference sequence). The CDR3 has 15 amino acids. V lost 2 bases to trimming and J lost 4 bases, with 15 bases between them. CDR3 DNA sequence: TGTGCCAGCAGCTTATTTGTAACTAGAAGGTACGAGCAGTACTTC. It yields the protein CASSLFVTRRYEQYF.

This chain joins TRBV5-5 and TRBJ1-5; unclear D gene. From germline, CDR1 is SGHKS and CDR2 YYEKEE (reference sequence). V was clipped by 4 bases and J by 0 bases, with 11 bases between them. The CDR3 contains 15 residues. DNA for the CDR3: TGTGCCAGCAGCCCGACGGATTATAGCAATCAGCCCCAGCATTTT. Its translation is CASSPTDYSNQPQHF.

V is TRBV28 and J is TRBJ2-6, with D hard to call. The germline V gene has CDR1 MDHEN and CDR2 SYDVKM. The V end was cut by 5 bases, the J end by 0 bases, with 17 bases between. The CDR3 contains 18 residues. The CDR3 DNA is TGTGCCAGCAGTCCCTGGACGGTGAATCCCTCTGGGGCCAACGTCCTGACTTTC. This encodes CASSPWTVNPSGANVLTF. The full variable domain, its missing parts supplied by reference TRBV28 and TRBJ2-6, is DVKVTQSSRYLVKRTGEKVFLECVQDMDHENMFWYRQDPGLGLRLIYFSYDVKMKEKGDIPEGYSVSREKKERFSLILESASTNQTSMYLCASSPWTVNPSGANVLTFGAGSRLTVL.

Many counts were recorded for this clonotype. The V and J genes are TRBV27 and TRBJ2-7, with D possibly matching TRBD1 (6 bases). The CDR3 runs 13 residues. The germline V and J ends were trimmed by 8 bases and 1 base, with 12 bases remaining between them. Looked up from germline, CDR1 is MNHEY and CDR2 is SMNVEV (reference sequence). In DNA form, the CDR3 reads TGTGCCAGCGGGACAACAGTTTCCTACGAGCAGTACTTC. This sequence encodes CASGTTVSYEQYF.

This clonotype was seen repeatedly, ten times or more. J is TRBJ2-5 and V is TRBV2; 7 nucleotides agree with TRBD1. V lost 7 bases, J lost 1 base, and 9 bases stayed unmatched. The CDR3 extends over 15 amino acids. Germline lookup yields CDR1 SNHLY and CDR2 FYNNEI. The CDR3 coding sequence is TGTGCCAGCAAATCACAGACAGGGCCCCAAGAGACCCAGTACTTC. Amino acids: CASKSQTGPQETQYF.

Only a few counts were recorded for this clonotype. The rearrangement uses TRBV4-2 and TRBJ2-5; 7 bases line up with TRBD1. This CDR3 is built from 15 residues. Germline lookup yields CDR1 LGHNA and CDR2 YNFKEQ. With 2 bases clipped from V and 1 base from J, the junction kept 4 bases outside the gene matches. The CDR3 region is CASSQPGQPQETQYF. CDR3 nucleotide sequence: TGTGCCAGCAGCCAACCGGGACAGCCCCAAGAGACCCAGTACTTC.

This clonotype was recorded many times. The CDR3 region has the DNA TGTGCCAGCAGTCAGAGTAGGGCGGGCGACGAGCAGTACTTC. Protein: CASSQSRAGDEQYF. The chain joins TRBV28 to TRBJ2-7; TRBD2 might be the D (5 bases). CDR1 is MDHEN, CDR2 SYDVKM, per germline. Trimming cost V 5 bases and J 5 bases, with 16 bases left between them. The CDR3 consists of 14 residues.

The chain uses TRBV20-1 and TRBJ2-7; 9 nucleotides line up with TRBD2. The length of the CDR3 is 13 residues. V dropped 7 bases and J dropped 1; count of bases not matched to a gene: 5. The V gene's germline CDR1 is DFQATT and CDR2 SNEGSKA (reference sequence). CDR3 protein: CSVEREASYEQYF. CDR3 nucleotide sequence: TGCAGTGTAGAGCGGGAGGCGTCCTACGAGCAGTACTTC.

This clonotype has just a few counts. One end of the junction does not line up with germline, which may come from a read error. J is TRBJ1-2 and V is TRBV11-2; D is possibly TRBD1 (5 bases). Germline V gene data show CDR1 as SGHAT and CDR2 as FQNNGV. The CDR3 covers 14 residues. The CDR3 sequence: CASRSVKGLHGYTF. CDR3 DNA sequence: TGCGCCAGCAGGTCAGTCAAGGGGCTCCATGGCTACACCTTC.

CDR3 loop: CASSLTSLYEQYF. CDR3 coding DNA: TGTGCCAGCAGCCTAACGAGCCTCTACGAGCAGTACTTC. The J gene is TRBJ2-7, the V gene TRBV6-2 or TRBV6-3; no clear D gene. In germline, CDR1 is MNHEY, CDR2 SVGEGT. Trimming cost V 6 bases and J 3 bases, with 12 bases left between them. This CDR3 region has 13 residues.

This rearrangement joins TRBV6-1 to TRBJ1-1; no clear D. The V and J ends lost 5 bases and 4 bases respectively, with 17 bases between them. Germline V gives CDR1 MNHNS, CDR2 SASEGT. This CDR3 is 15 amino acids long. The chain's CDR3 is CASSPEGSTRTEAFF. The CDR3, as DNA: TGTGCCAGCAGTCCCGAGGGCAGTACTCGCACTGAAGCTTTCTTT.